Included here is one T cell receptor (beta chain) sequence, with context. Antigen: not known. V was clipped by 6 bases and J by 9 bases, with 15 bases between them. In germline, CDR1 is MNHNY, CDR2 SVGAGI (reference sequence). This CDR3 spans 13 amino acids. This specimen belongs to a study of CD8+ T cells in alopecia areata. Study observations and caveats: Scalp clonality dropped significantly under tofacitinib, as did expanded CD8+ top-100 clones. Many expanded lesional clones persisted in scalp and blood during tofacitinib treatment. Clonality in lesional scalp, especially alopecia totalis/universalis, exceeded that of normal scalp. Resident alphabeta T-cell populations of normal skin are likewise subject to sequencing in scalp samples.

RNA, once extracted, was reverse transcribed into cDNA for use as the sequencing template. Generated by immunoSEQ multiplex PCR, the TCRdb table keeps only in-frame clones and is missing some. Among more than 140,000 clones listed, approximately 86% were seen once. As for treatment: oral pan-JAK inhibitor, 5-10 mg twice daily. The V and J genes are TRBV6-6 and TRBJ2-4, with TRBD2 as a possible D gene (5 bases). Sequences were derived from CD8+ T cells sorted from blood, sampled at week 4, from a patient treated with tofacitinib. The TCR was taken from a human donor with alopecia areata. The CDR3 sequence is CASSPGGLGIQYF. Written as DNA, the CDR3 is TGTGCCAGCAGCCCCGGAGGCCTAGGCATTCAGTACTTC.